These T cell receptor beta chains were read from a single sample in a study of neurological immune-mediated disorders. A single record per CDR3 protein comes from TCRdb applying MiXCR to the 5' RACE reads. The sample lists tens of thousands of distinct CDR3 sequences, roughly 13% occurring once. Sequencing was carried out using PBMCs. The receptors were gathered from a woman aged 45-65 years with HTLV-1-associated myelopathy (HAM/TSP). Both conserved end residues are part of each CDR3. Size tells how often a clone was seen (once, few, many) or the class of an expanded clone, and some rows leave it out.

j_gene: TRBJ2-1; abundance: medium-sized; v_gene: TRBV7-2; CDR3aa: CASSLEGGTYQFF
j_gene: TRBJ1-1; abundance: many; v_gene: TRBV12-3/TRBV12-4; CDR3aa: CASSLWADQYGDFF
j_gene: TRBJ2-7; abundance: many; v_gene: TRBV12-3/TRBV12-4; CDR3aa: CASSADRDSASYEQYF
j_gene: TRBJ2-3; abundance: many; v_gene: TRBV6-5; CDR3aa: CASSYSRGTDTQYF
j_gene: TRBJ2-2; abundance: many; v_gene: TRBV27; CDR3aa: CASSFLAGELFF
j_gene: TRBJ1-3; abundance: many; v_gene: TRBV15; CDR3aa: CATSRDQGSGNTIYF
j_gene: TRBJ2-5; abundance: many; v_gene: TRBV9; CDR3aa: CASSPTSGAQETQYF
j_gene: TRBJ1-2; abundance: many; v_gene: TRBV27; CDR3aa: CASSSRPQTNYGYTF
j_gene: TRBJ1-1; abundance: many; v_gene: TRBV29-1; CDR3aa: CSVPDPRGPMNTEAFF
j_gene: TRBJ1-6; abundance: NA; v_gene: TRBV5-1; CDR3aa: CASSQGVEGSPLHF
j_gene: TRBJ2-7; abundance: NA; v_gene: TRBV30; CDR3aa: CAWSVWSSGSEQYF
j_gene: TRBJ1-1; abundance: NA; v_gene: TRBV7-2; CDR3aa: CASISQGAGTEAFF
j_gene: TRBJ2-3; abundance: many; v_gene: TRBV9; CDR3aa: CASSALAATSTDTQYF
j_gene: TRBJ2-7; abundance: many; v_gene: TRBV25-1; CDR3aa: CASSTEDGAYEQYF
j_gene: TRBJ2-3; abundance: many; v_gene: TRBV9; CDR3aa: CASSPIAGNTDTQYF
j_gene: TRBJ2-5; abundance: many; v_gene: TRBV7-8; CDR3aa: CASRDRGQETQYF
j_gene: TRBJ1-1; abundance: few; v_gene: TRBV18; CDR3aa: CASSRPNTEAFF
j_gene: TRBJ1-1; abundance: many; v_gene: TRBV12-3/TRBV12-4; CDR3aa: CASSKDRAMNTEAFF
j_gene: TRBJ2-1; abundance: many; v_gene: TRBV5-6; CDR3aa: CASSLFQVLDNEQFF